This TCR beta chain is from a study of PD-1 blockade in classical Hodgkin lymphoma (dated by TCRdb to the early 2020s). Study-wide context: Nivolumab dosing was 3 mg/kg intravenously every 2 weeks, continuing until either disease progression or unacceptable toxicity. To define a peripheral blood immune signature of response to PD-1 blockade in classical Hodgkin lymphoma, the study combined TCR beta sequencing with CyTOF. Results and caveats for the whole study, not just this receptor: The study was limited to a single clinical trial cohort, and causes of repertoire differences, possibly disease activity or prior therapy, remained undefined. Trial patients with a complete response had baseline diversity similar to that of newly diagnosed patients, while partial responders and progressors had significantly lower diversity. CD4+ but not CD8+ TCR diversity rose significantly by C4D1 (p=0.0027 vs p=0.16), most apparent in complete responders (p=0.02). Lower diversity was observed in patients in whom nivolumab was started less than 1 year after ASCT, and these patients were excluded from later analyses so that confounding by immune reconstitution would be avoided. Baseline TCR diversity was reported to be lower in newly diagnosed patients than in healthy donors, and even lower in relapsed/refractory patients.

In regard to this clone: Its specific antigen is unknown. Base qualities are missing; no much larger clone stands one base away.

Trimming costs V 0 bases and J 8 bases, and their ends lie 10 bases apart. From cysteine to phenylalanine, the CDR3 is 13 amino acids long. Solely the CDR3 DNA is kept, with 39 bases framed from the first base. According to the germline V gene (reference sequence), CDR1 reads MNHNY and CDR2 reads SVGAGI. Genomic DNA was extracted with the Qiagen DNeasy kit from unsorted PBMCs and from negatively selected CD4+ and CD8+ fractions. TCR beta CDR3 regions were amplified by immunoSEQ multiplex PCR using primers annealing to V and J segments. A synthetic immune receptor repertoire was used to minimize amplification bias, and any residual bias was removed computationally once sequencing was done. The source study handled its data this way. Repertoire diversity was quantified as the Shannon entropy index using custom Python scripts. The unsorted, CD4+ and CD8+ repertoires were each analyzed separately, with the exception of combined analyses, where CD4+ and CD8+ sequences were merged in silico. Clonal expansion was defined as a frequency increase of at least 2-fold after treatment compared with C1D1, and clones undetected at baseline were assigned a pseudocount of 0.5. Clones with 0 or 1 copy at C1D1 were defined as singleton clones, while clones with 2 or more copies were defined as non-singleton clones. By matching protein sequences in sorted samples from the same patient, clones expanded in unsorted samples were annotated as CD4+, CD8+ or unknown. Diversity changes from C1D1 to C4D1 were tested in paired samples using Wilcoxon tests. TCRdb took this table from immuneACCESS and kept in-frame rearrangements with V and J called. Such tables lack part of the clones; where checked against another copy, unresolved V genes explain under half of the gap, and the rest is unexplained. Clone size and V and J calls were adopted from that table, with D and trimming inferred from the DNA. The sample table holds roughly 100,000 clones, of which roughly 89% were seen once. Roughly 20% of the sample belongs to the ten largest clones.

The sample's time point label, decoded: cycle 4 day 1 (C4D1), after less than 7 weeks of nivolumab. All trial patients had relapsed after autologous stem cell transplantation, with cohorts A, B and C differing in prior brentuximab vedotin exposure. The trial cohort was composed of over 50 patients with relapsed/refractory classical Hodgkin lymphoma, for whom complete response, partial response or progressive disease was recorded as best overall response. Trial patients were treated with single-agent nivolumab in the multi-cohort phase II CheckMate 205 trial. An independent review committee assessed best overall response by applying the 2007 International Working Group response criteria. Trial PBMCs were collected immediately before nivolumab initiation (C1D1) and during therapy at cycle 2 day 1 and cycle 4 day 1. After peripheral blood was drawn into 8 mL Vacutainer Cell Preparation Tubes, PBMCs were isolated by centrifugation and then cryopreserved.

This TCR derives from a human donor with classical Hodgkin lymphoma. The chain is assembled from TRBV6-6 and TRBJ1-1, with no confident D gene call. This sample comprised peripheral blood mononuclear cells (PBMCs), obtained before the fourth cycle of nivolumab. The sequence in DNA is TGTGCCAGCAGTTACTCGATGGTTACAGAAGCTTTCTTT. It is translated as CASSYSMVTEAFF.